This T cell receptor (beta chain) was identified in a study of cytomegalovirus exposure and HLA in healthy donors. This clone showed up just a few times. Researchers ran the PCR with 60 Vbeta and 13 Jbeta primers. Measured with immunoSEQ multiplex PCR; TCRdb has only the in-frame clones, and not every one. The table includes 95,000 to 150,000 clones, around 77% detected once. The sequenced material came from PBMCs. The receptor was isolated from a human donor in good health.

Here the CDR3 DNA reads TGCGCCAGCAGCGCTGTCAGGGCGAACACCGGGGAGCTGTTTTTT. It is translated as CASSAVRANTGELFF. The rearrangement links TRBV5-1 to TRBJ2-2, with D maybe TRBD1 (5 bases). The CDR3 is made up of 15 amino acids. Trimming removed 4 bases from V and 0 bases from J, with 10 bases in between. Germline assignment: CDR1 SGHRS and CDR2 YFSETQ.